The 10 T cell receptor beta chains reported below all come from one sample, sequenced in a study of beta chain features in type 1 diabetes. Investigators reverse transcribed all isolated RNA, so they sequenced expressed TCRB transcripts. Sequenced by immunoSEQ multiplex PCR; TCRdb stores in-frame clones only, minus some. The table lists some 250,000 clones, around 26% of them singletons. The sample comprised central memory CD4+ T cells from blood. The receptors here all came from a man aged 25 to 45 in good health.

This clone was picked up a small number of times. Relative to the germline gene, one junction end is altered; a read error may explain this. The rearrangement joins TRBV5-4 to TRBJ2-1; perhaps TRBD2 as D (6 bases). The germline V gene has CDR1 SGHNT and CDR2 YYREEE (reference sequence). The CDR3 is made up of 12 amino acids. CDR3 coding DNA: TGTGCCAGCAGCTTTGGGGGGAATGGGCAGTTCTTC. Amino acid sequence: CASSFGGNGQFF.

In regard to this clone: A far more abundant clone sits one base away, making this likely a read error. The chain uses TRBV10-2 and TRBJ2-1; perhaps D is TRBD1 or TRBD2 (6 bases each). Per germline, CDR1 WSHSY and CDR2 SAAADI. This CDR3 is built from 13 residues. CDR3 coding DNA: TGCGCCAGCAGTGACGGGGAGAACTTAAGGGGGGTCTTC. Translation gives CASSDGENLRGVF.

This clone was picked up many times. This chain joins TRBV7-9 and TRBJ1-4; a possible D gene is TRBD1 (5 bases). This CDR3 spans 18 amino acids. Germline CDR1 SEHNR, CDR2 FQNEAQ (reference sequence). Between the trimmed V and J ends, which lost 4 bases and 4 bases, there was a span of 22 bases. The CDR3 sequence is CASSWGSLRQILNEKLFF. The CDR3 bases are TGTGCCAGCAGCTGGGGGAGCCTCAGACAGATTCTTAATGAAAAACTGTTTTTT.

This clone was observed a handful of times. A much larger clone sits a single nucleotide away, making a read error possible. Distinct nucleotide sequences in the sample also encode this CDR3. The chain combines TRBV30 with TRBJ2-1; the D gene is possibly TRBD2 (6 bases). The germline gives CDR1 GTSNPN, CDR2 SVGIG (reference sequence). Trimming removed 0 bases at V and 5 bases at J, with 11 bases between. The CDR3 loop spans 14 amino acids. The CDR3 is CAWSVWGVHNEQFF. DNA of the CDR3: TGTGCCTGGAGTGTGTGGGGGGTACACAATGAGCAGTTCTTC.

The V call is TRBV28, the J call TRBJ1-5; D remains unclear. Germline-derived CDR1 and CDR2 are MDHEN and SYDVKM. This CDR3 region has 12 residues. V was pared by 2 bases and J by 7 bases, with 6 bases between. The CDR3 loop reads CASSLPPQPQHF. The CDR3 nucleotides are TGTGCCAGCAGTTTACCTCCCCAGCCCCAGCATTTT.

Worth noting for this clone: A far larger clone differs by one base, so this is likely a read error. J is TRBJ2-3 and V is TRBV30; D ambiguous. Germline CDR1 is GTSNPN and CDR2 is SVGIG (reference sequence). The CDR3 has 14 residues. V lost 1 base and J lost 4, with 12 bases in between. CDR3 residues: CAWSGPKDPDTQYF. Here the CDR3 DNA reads TGTGCCTGGAGTGGGCCCAAGGACCCAGATACGCAGTATTTT.

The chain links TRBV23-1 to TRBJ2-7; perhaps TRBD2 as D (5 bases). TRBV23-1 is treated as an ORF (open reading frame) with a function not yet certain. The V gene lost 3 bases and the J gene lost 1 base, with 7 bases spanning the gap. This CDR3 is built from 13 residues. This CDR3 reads CASSHQRSYEQYF. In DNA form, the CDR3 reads TGCGCCAGCAGTCACCAGCGGTCCTACGAGCAGTACTTC.

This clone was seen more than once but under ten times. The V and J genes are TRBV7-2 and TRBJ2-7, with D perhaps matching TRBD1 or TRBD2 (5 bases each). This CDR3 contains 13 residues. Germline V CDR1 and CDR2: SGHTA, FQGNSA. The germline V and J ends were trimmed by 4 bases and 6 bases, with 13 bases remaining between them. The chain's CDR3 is CASSSAGQGEQYF. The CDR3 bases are TGTGCCAGCAGCTCCGCGGGCCAGGGCGAGCAGTACTTC.

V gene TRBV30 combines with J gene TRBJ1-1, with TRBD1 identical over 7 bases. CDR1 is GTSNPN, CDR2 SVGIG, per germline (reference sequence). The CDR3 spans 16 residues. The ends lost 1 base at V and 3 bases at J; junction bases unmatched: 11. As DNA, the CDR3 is TGTGCCTGGAGTGCCCTAGGGGGCGGCAGTCACACTGAAGCTTTCTTT. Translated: CAWSALGGGSHTEAFF. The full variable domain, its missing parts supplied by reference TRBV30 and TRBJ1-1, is SQTIHQWPATLVQPVGSPLSLECTVEGTSNPNLYWYRQAAGRGLQLLFYSVGIGQISSEVPQNLSASRPQDRQFILSSKKLLLSDSGFYLCAWSALGGGSHTEAFFGQGTRLTVV.

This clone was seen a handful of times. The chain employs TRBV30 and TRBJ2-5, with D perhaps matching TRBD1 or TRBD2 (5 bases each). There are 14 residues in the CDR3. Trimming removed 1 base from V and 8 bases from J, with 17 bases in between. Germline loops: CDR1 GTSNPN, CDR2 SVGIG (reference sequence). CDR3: CAWSGTSFRGTQYF. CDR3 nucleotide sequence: TGTGCCTGGAGTGGGACATCTTTTCGGGGAACCCAGTACTTC.